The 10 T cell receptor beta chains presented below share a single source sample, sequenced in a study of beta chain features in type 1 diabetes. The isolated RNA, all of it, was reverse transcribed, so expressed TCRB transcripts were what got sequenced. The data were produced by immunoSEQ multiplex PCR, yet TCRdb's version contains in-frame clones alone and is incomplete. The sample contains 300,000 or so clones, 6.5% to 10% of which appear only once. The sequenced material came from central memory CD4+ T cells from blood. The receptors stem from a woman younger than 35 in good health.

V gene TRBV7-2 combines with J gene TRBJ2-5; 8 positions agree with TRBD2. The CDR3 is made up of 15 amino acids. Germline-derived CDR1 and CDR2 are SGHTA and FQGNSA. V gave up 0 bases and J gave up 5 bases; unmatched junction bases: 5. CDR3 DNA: TGTGCCAGCAGCTTAGCCGGACTAGCTTTGGAGACCCAGTACTTC. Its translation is CASSLAGLALETQYF.

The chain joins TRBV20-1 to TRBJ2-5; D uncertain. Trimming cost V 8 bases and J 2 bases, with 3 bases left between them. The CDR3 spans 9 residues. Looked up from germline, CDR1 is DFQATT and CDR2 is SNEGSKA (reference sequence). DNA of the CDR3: TGCAGTCCACAAGAGACCCAGTACTTC. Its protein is CSPQETQYF.

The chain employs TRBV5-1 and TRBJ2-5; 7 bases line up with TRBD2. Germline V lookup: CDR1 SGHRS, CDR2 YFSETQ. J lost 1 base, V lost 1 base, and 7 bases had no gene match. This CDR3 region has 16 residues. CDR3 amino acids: CASSLSGGGFQETQYF. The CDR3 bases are TGCGCCAGCAGCTTGTCAGGCGGGGGATTCCAAGAGACCCAGTACTTC. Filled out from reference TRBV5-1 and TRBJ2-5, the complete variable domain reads KAGVTQTPRYLIKTRGQQVTLSCSPISGHRSVSWYQQTPGQGLQFLFEYFSETQRNKGNFPGRFSGRQFSNSRSEMNVSTLELGDSALYLCASSLSGGGFQETQYFGPGTRLLVL.

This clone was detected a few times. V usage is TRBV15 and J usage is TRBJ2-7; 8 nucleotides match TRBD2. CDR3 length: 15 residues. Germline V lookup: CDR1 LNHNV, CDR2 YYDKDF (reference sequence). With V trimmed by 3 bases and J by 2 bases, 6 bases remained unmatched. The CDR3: CATSREAGDAYEQYF. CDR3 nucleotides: TGTGCCACCAGCAGGGAAGCGGGAGACGCCTACGAGCAGTACTTC.

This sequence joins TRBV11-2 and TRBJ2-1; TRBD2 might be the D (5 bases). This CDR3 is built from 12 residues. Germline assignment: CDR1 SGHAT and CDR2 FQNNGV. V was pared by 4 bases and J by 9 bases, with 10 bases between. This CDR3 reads CASSSGNGEQFF. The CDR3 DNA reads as TGTGCCAGCAGCTCCGGGAACGGTGAGCAGTTCTTC.

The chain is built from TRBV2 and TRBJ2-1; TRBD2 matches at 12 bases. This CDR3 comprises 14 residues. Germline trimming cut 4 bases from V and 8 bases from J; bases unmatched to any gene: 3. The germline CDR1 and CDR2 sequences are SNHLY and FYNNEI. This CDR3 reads CASSVLAGGYEQFF. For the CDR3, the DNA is TGTGCCAGCAGTGTACTAGCGGGAGGCTATGAGCAGTTCTTC.

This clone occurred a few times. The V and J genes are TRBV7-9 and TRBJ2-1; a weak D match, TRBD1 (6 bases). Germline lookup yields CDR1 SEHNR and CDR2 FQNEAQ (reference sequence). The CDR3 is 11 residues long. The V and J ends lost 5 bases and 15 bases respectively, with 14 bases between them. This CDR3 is CASSQQGLGFF. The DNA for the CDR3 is TGTGCCAGCAGCCAACAGGGCCTGGGGTTCTTC.

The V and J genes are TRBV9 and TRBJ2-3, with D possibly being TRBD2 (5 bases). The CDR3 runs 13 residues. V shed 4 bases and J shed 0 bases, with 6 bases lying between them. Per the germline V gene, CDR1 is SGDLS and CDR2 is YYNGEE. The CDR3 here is CASSRTSTDTQYF. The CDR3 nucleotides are TGTGCCAGCAGCAGGACTAGCACAGATACGCAGTATTTT. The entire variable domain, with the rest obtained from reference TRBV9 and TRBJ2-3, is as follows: DSGVTQTPKHLITATGQRVTLRCSPRSGDLSVYWYQQSLDQGLQFLIQYYNGEERAKGNILERFSAQQFPDLHSELNLSSLELGDSALYFCASSRTSTDTQYFGPGTRLTVL.

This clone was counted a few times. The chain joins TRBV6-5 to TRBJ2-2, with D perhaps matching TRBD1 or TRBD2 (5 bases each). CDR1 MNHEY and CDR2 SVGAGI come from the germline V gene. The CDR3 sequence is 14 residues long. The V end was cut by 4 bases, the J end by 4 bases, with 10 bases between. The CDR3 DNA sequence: TGTGCCAGCAGTTCGGTGGGACCCACCGGGGAGCTGTTTTTT. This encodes CASSSVGPTGELFF.

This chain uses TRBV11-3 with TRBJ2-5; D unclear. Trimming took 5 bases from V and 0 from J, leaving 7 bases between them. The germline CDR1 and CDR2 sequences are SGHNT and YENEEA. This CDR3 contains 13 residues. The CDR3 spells CASSRVDQETQYF. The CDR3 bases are TGTGCCAGCAGCAGGGTGGACCAAGAGACCCAGTACTTC.